The 11 T cell receptor beta chains below all came from one sample that was sequenced in a study of identical twins. TCRdb analysed the 5' RACE reads with MiXCR anew, one entry per CDR3 protein. The sample consists of 450,000 to 650,000 distinct CDR3 sequences, 9% to 10% of them appearing once. The same sample was also studied in work on yellow fever vaccine responses in identical twins.

Source material: PBMCs. These receptors all come from a young woman in good health.

There are a few counts of this clonotype. This sequence joins TRBV9 and TRBJ2-2; 7 bases align to TRBD1. CDR1 and CDR2 (germline): SGDLS, YYNGEE. The CDR3 runs to 14 residues. V was clipped by 5 bases and J by 4 bases; unmatched bases: 5. CDR3 in DNA: TGTGCCAGCAGTAGAGGGGGCAGCACCGGGGAGCTGTTTTTT. This gives the protein CASSRGGSTGELFF. The whole variable domain, filled in from reference TRBV9 and TRBJ2-2, reads DSGVTQTPKHLITATGQRVTLRCSPRSGDLSVYWYQQSLDQGLQFLIQYYNGEERAKGNILERFSAQQFPDLHSELNLSSLELGDSALYFCASSRGGSTGELFFGEGSRLTVL.

Concerning this clonotype itself: A much larger clonotype is one base distant, so this may be a read error. V gene TRBV7-9 combines with J gene TRBJ2-5, with a weak D call TRBD1 (5 bases). Looked up from germline, CDR1 is SEHNR and CDR2 is FQNEAQ (reference sequence). The CDR3 loop spans 14 amino acids. The CDR3 DNA reads TGTGGCAGCAGCCGACAGTTTGGGCAAGAGACCCAGTACTTC. Protein: CGSSRQFGQETQYF.

The rearrangement uses TRBV29-1 and TRBJ2-1; 8 bases match TRBD2. The V gene end was trimmed by 4 bases and the J gene end by 9 bases; junction bases not matched to a gene: 8. Germline V gives CDR1 SQVTM, CDR2 ANQGSEA. The CDR3 spans 13 residues. CDR3 region: CSVAGGRTAEQFF. CDR3 in DNA: TGCAGCGTTGCTGGCGGGAGGACAGCTGAGCAGTTCTTC.

This clonotype was found many times. CDR3 amino acids: CASSQESLYESSTDTQYF. The CDR3 DNA sequence: TGTGCCAGCAGCCAAGAGTCCCTCTACGAAAGTAGCACAGATACGCAGTATTTT. V usage is TRBV4-2 and J usage is TRBJ2-3; D not resolved. Germline V lookup: CDR1 LGHNA, CDR2 YNFKEQ. V shed 0 bases and J shed 0 bases, with 16 bases lying between them. The CDR3 is 18 residues long.

The chain recombines TRBV7-6 with TRBJ1-2; D perhaps matches TRBD1 (5 bases). V gave up 0 bases and J gave up 8 bases, with 16 bases separating them. The CDR3 sequence is 15 residues long. From germline, CDR1 is SGHVS and CDR2 FNYEAQ. CDR3 sequence reads: CASSLAVEGTGGYTF. Here the CDR3 DNA reads TGTGCCAGCAGCTTAGCGGTGGAGGGGACGGGAGGCTACACCTTC.

The V and J genes are TRBV29-1 and TRBJ2-1; D unclear. Deletions cut 7 bases from V and 3 bases from J, with 10 bases between. CDR3 length: 12 residues. Germline V gene data show CDR1 as SQVTM and CDR2 as ANQGSEA. This chain's CDR3 is CSAGDNYNEQFF. The CDR3 DNA follows: TGCAGCGCCGGAGATAACTACAATGAGCAGTTCTTC.

This clonotype was observed many times. The chain couples TRBV20-1 to TRBJ2-7; possible D gene TRBD2, 5 bases. Germline CDR1 DFQATT, CDR2 SNEGSKA (reference sequence). The CDR3 covers 14 residues. The V and J ends lost 0 bases and 2 bases respectively, with 11 bases between them. CDR3 nucleotide sequence: TGCAGTGCTAGAGACCGAGCGGAGCCCTACGAGCAGTACTTC. It specifies CSARDRAEPYEQYF.

This clonotype was detected many times. This chain joins TRBV25-1 and TRBJ2-5; tentatively, D is TRBD1 (7 bases). V was shortened by 3 bases and J by 3 bases, with 11 bases between the two germline ends. The CDR3 runs 14 residues. The germline gives CDR1 MGHDK, CDR2 SYGVNS. CDR3: CASSEVRGEETQYF. CDR3 DNA: TGTGCCAGCAGTGAGGTCAGGGGGGAAGAGACCCAGTACTTC.

The chain recombines TRBV15 with TRBJ2-1; unclear D gene. CDR1 LNHNV and CDR2 YYDKDF come from the germline V gene (reference sequence). This CDR3 contains 15 residues. V was shortened by 3 bases and J by 0 bases, with 9 bases between the two germline ends. CDR3 amino acids: CATSSPPGSYNEQFF. The CDR3 DNA follows: TGTGCCACCAGCAGCCCGCCAGGCTCCTACAATGAGCAGTTCTTC.

The chain is built from TRBV28 and TRBJ2-3, with D perhaps assigned TRBD1 or TRBD2 (6 bases each). Between the trimmed V and J ends, which lost 7 bases and 4 bases, there was a span of 15 bases. The length of the CDR3 is 14 residues. Germline lookup yields CDR1 MDHEN and CDR2 SYDVKM. Here the CDR3 reads CASTKGGSPDTQYF. The CDR3 nucleotides read TGTGCCAGCACAAAGGGGGGTTCACCAGATACGCAGTATTTT. Based on the CDR3 plus reference TRBV28 and TRBJ2-3, the full variable domain is DVKVTQSSRYLVKRTGEKVFLECVQDMDHENMFWYRQDPGLGLRLIYFSYDVKMKEKGDIPEGYSVSREKKERFSLILESASTNQTSMYLCASTKGGSPDTQYFGPGTRLTVL.

This clonotype has a count of ten or more. The genes are TRBV20-1 and TRBJ1-6, with a tentative D call TRBD1 (6 bases). The CDR3 extends over 15 amino acids. Trimming pared 4 bases from V and 9 bases from J, leaving 19 bases between. CDR1 and CDR2 from the germline V gene are DFQATT and SNEGSKA (reference sequence). The chain's CDR3 is CSAKPGDEVFSPLHF. DNA of the CDR3: TGCAGTGCTAAACCAGGGGATGAGGTATTTTCACCCCTCCACTTT.